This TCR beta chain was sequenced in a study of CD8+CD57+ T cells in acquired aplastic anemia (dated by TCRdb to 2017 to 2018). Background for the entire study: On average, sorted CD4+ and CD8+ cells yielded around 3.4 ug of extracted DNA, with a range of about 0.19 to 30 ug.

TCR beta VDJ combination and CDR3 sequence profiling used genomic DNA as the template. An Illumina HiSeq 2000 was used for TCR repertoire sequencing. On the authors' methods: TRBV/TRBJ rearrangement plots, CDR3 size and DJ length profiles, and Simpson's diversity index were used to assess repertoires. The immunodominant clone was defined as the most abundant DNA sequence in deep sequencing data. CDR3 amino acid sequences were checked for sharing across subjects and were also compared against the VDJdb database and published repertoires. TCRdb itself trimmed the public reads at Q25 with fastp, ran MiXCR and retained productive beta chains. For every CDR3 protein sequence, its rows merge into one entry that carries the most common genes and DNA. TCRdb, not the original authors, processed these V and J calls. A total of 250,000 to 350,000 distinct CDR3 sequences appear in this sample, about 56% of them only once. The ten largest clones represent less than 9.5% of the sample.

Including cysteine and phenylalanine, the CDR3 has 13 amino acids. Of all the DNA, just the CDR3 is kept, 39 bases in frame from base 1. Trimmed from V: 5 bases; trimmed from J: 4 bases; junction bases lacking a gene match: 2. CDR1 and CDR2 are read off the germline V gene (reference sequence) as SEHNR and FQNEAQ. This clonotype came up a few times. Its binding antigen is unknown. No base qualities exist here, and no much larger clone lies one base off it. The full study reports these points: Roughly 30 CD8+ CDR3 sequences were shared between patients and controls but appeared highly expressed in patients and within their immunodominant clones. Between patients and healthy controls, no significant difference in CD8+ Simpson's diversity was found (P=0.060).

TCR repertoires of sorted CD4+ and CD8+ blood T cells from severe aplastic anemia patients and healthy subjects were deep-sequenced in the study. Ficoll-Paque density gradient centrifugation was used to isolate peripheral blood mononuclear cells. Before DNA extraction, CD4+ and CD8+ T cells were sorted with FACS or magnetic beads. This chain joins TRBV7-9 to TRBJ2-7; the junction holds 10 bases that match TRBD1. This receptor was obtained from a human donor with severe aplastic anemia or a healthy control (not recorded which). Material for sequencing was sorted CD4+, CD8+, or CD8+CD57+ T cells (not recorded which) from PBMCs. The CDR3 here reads CASSGDRGYEQYF. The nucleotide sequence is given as TGTGCCAGCAGCGGGGACAGGGGATACGAGCAGTACTTC.